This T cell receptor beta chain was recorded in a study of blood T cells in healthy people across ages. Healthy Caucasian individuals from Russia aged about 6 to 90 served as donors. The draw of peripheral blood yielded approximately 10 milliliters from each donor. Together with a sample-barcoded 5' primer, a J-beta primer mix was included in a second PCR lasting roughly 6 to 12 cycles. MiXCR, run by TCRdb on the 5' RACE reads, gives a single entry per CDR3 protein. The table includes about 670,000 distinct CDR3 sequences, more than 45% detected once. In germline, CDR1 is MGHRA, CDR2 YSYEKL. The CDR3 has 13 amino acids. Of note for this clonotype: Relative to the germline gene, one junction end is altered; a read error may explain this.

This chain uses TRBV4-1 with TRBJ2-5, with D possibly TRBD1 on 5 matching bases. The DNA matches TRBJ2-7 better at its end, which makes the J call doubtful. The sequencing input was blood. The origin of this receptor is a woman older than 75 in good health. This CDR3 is CASGQGQGYEQYF. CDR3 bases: TGCGCCAGCGGCCAAGGTCAGGGCTACGAGCAGTACTTC.